Presented here are 20 T cell receptor beta chains from one specimen sequenced in a study of cytomegalovirus exposure and HLA in healthy donors. The PCR made use of 60 Vbeta and 13 Jbeta primers. Some clones are missing from TCRdb's copy, which holds only in-frame ones; the method was immunoSEQ multiplex PCR. The sample has roughly 45,000 clones. The specimen sequenced was PBMCs. Receptor source: a woman in her thirties in good health and CMV-seronegative.

As to this clone: A read error may account for a junction end that differs from germline. The V gene is TRBV10-3, the J gene TRBJ2-5; possibly TRBD2 for D (6 bases). The V gene's germline CDR1 is ENHRY and CDR2 SYGVKD. CDR3 size: 13 residues. DNA of the CDR3: TGTGCCATCATTGAGAGGCTCGGCGGGGCCCAGTACTTC. Encoded protein: CAIIERLGGAQYF.

This chain links TRBV10-3 with TRBJ2-2; no clear D gene. From germline, CDR1 is ENHRY and CDR2 SYGVKD. The V end lost 1 base, the J end lost 3 bases, and 6 bases lay between the germline ends. CDR3 size: 14 residues. The DNA of the CDR3 is TGTGCCATCAGTGAGTTCGAGGACACCGGGGAGCTGTTTTTT. Translation: CAISEFEDTGELFF.

The rearrangement joins TRBV18 to TRBJ2-3; D perhaps matches TRBD2 (6 bases). The V end was cut by 6 bases, the J end by 1 base, with 23 bases between. The germline CDR1 and CDR2 sequences are KGHSH and LQKENI. The CDR3 loop spans 18 amino acids. The CDR3 DNA sequence: TGTGCCAGCTCGAGTCTAGCGAGTCCAACAAGGGGCACAGATACGCAGTATTTT. Translating gives CASSSLASPTRGTDTQYF.

The V and J genes are TRBV9 and TRBJ2-5; D is uncertain. Trimming removed 3 bases at V and 5 bases at J, with 11 bases between. The CDR3 covers 13 residues. The germline CDR1 and CDR2 sequences are SGDLS and YYNGEE. The CDR3 DNA reads as TGTGCCAGCAGCGGTCAGGCCCGGGAGACCCAGTACTTC. Amino acid sequence: CASSGQARETQYF.

The chain joins TRBV10-3 to TRBJ1-3; 7 bases match TRBD1. J lost 4 bases, V lost 8 bases, and 8 bases had no gene match. The CDR3 has 14 residues. CDR1 and CDR2 (germline): ENHRY, SYGVKD. Here the CDR3 reads CAIASGTVGNTIYF. The CDR3, as DNA: TGTGCCATCGCTTCCGGGACAGTAGGAAACACCATATATTTT.

This chain uses TRBV27 with TRBJ1-2; perhaps TRBD1 as D (5 bases). Germline V CDR1 and CDR2: MNHEY, SMNVEV (reference sequence). V was cut by 5 bases and J by 3 bases, with 16 bases left in between. This CDR3 spans 15 amino acids. CDR3 nucleotides: TGTGCCAGCAGTCCCCAGGGTGGGTATGACTATGGCTACACCTTC. It is translated as CASSPQGGYDYGYTF.

The V gene is TRBV7-2, the J gene TRBJ2-5; the match to TRBD2 covers 7 bases. The CDR3 covers 14 residues. V trimming: 1 base; J trimming: 4 bases; junction bases outside the gene matches: 3. Germline V lookup: CDR1 SGHTA, CDR2 FQGNSA. Written as DNA, the CDR3 is TGTGCCAGCAGCTTAGGCGGGAGCGGAGAGACCCAGTACTTC. Protein: CASSLGGSGETQYF.

V usage is TRBV5-6 and J usage is TRBJ2-7, with no clear D. The CDR3 consists of 14 residues. The V and J ends lost 0 bases and 2 bases respectively, with 9 bases between them. Germline V gives CDR1 SGHDT, CDR2 YYEEEE. The CDR3 DNA sequence: TGTGCCAGCAGCTTGGTGAGGTTTCCCTACGAGCAGTACTTC. Translated, it gives CASSLVRFPYEQYF. Using reference TRBV5-6 and TRBJ2-7 for the parts outside the CDR3, the full variable domain is DAGVTQSPTHLIKTRGQQVTLRCSPKSGHDTVSWYQQALGQGPQFIFQYYEEEERQRGNFPDRFSGHQFPNYSSELNVNALLLGDSALYLCASSLVRFPYEQYFGPGTRLTVT.

V and J are TRBV27 and TRBJ1-4; 7 bases match TRBD1. Germline assignment: CDR1 MNHEY and CDR2 SMNVEV (reference sequence). This CDR3 has 15 amino acids. V dropped 0 bases and J dropped 7; count of bases not matched to a gene: 5. CDR3 DNA: TGTGCCAGCAGTTTATCGCCTGACAGGGTTGAAAAACTGTTTTTT. The encoded protein is CASSLSPDRVEKLFF. Filled out from reference TRBV27 and TRBJ1-4, the complete variable domain reads EAQVTQNPRYLITVTGKKLTVTCSQNMNHEYMSWYRQDPGLGLRQIYYSMNVEVTDKGDVPEGYKVSRKEKRNFPLILESPSPNQTSLYFCASSLSPDRVEKLFFGSGTQLSVL.

The chain links TRBV18 to TRBJ1-1, with 7 bases matching TRBD1. The CDR3 sequence is 15 residues long. The ends lost 3 bases at V and 3 bases at J; junction bases unmatched: 7. CDR1 KGHSH and CDR2 LQKENI come from the germline V gene. The CDR3 sequence is CASSPDRVGDTEAFF. The DNA for the CDR3 is TGTGCCAGCTCACCTGACAGGGTTGGTGACACTGAAGCTTTCTTT.

This chain uses TRBV28 with TRBJ1-2; unclear D gene. This CDR3 contains 12 residues. Trimming left V 3 bases short and J 2 bases short, with 4 bases between. Germline lookup yields CDR1 MDHEN and CDR2 SYDVKM. This CDR3 reads CASSFPNYGYTF. The CDR3 DNA reads as TGTGCCAGCAGTTTCCCAAACTATGGCTACACCTTC.

The genes are TRBV7-3 and TRBJ2-3, with D maybe TRBD2 (5 bases). CDR1 is SGHTA and CDR2 is FQGTGA in the germline V gene. CDR3 length equals 16 residues. V dropped 6 bases and J dropped 3 bases, with 19 bases sitting between them. The CDR3 DNA is TGTGCCAGCAGTCGAAACGCGGCCAGAGGGACAGATACGCAGTATTTT. The encoded protein is CASSRNAARGTDTQYF.

The genes are TRBV6-1 and TRBJ2-1; TRBD2 matches 12 bases. This CDR3 has 14 amino acids. Trimming cost V 5 bases and J 9 bases; bases outside gene matches: 5. Looked up from germline, CDR1 is MNHNS and CDR2 is SASEGT. CDR3 loop: CASSPRTSGTEQFF. Written as DNA, the CDR3 is TGTGCCAGCAGTCCGAGGACTAGCGGGACTGAGCAGTTCTTC.

The chain employs TRBV6-6 and TRBJ1-5; unclear D gene. CDR1 is MNHNY, CDR2 SVGAGI, per germline (reference sequence). Trimming removed 6 bases from V and 3 bases from J, with 18 bases in between. CDR3 length: 16 residues. CDR3 nucleotides: TGTGCCAGCAGCCGCCGTGGGGAGCCGGTCAATCAGCCCCAGCATTTT. Amino acids: CASSRRGEPVNQPQHF.

The V call is TRBV25-1, the J call TRBJ1-1, with 8 bases lining up with TRBD1. J was trimmed by 4 bases and V by 0 bases; bases with no gene match: 4. The germline CDR1 and CDR2 sequences are MGHDK and SYGVNS. This CDR3 is 15 amino acids long. DNA of the CDR3: TGTGCCAGCAGTGAATACACACAGGGGGGCACTGAAGCTTTCTTT. Its protein is CASSEYTQGGTEAFF.

The chain carries TRBV5-1 and TRBJ2-7; the match to TRBD2 covers 12 bases. The length of the CDR3 is 16 residues. V shed 1 base and J 4 bases; nucleotides not matched to a gene: 6. Germline V gives CDR1 SGHRS, CDR2 YFSETQ. The DNA of the CDR3 is TGCGCCAGCAGCTTGACCGGACTAGCGGGATGGTACGAGCAGTACTTC. Translated: CASSLTGLAGWYEQYF.

The rearrangement links TRBV19 to TRBJ2-7; 9 positions match TRBD2. Unmatched junction bases numbered 5, after V lost 4 bases and J lost 1 base. Germline V lookup: CDR1 LNHDA, CDR2 SQIVND (reference sequence). The CDR3 runs 15 residues. CDR3 in amino acids: CASSTNSGGSYEQYF. CDR3 coding DNA: TGTGCCAGTAGTACAAATAGCGGGGGATCCTACGAGCAGTACTTC.

The chain uses TRBV15 and TRBJ2-7; 8 positions match TRBD1. The CDR3 loop spans 15 amino acids. The junction had 4 bases not matched to a gene; V was cut back by 0 bases and J by 3 bases. Germline assignment: CDR1 LNHNV and CDR2 YYDKDF (reference sequence). The CDR3 region has the DNA TGTGCCACCAGCAGAGAAGGGGACAGGAACTACGAGCAGTACTTC. Translation gives CATSREGDRNYEQYF.

This chain connects TRBV9 to TRBJ1-4; 8 bases fit TRBD1. Germline CDR1 SGDLS, CDR2 YYNGEE. CDR3 length: 17 amino acids. Trimming at V came to 4 bases and at J to 7 bases, leaving 15 bases not matched to a gene. In nucleotides, the CDR3 is TGTGCCAGCAGCTATAAAGGGTCCGGACAGGGTAGTGAAAAACTGTTTTTT. Encoded protein: CASSYKGSGQGSEKLFF.

This chain connects TRBV30 to TRBJ2-4; 9 bases are a match to TRBD2. This CDR3 is 15 amino acids long. J lost 7 bases, V lost 0 bases, and 7 bases had no gene match. Germline CDR1 GTSNPN, CDR2 SVGIG (reference sequence). CDR3 DNA: TGTGCCTGGAGTGTAGTGGCGGGAGGGCACAACATTCAGTACTTC. It specifies CAWSVVAGGHNIQYF.